The 20 T cell receptor beta chains below come from one sample, sequenced in a study of shared clonotypes between healthy human individuals. Only in-frame clones appear in the TCRdb table, and some are missing; sequencing was by immunoSEQ multiplex PCR. The sample has approximately 2.5 million clones, over 85% seen once. Sample: naive CD4+ T cells from PBMCs. Subset here: CD45RA+ positively selected. All receptors come from a man between 18 and 35 years old in good health. Some clones in this sample may be carry-over from other donors' samples.

This clone was seen only a few times. The chain carries TRBV19 and TRBJ1-2; 8 nucleotides align to TRBD1. V gave up 5 bases and J gave up 13 bases; unmatched junction bases: 6. The CDR3 runs 11 residues. CDR1 is LNHDA and CDR2 is SQIVND in the germline V gene (reference sequence). The CDR3 reads CASSVDRVSTF. For the CDR3, the DNA is TGTGCCAGTAGTGTGGACAGGGTCTCCACCTTC. The variable domain in full, completed from reference TRBV19 and TRBJ1-2, reads DGGITQSPKYLFRKEGQNVTLSCEQNLNHDAMYWYRQDPGQGLRLIYYSQIVNDFQKGDIAEGYSVSREKKESFPLTVTSAQKNPTAFYLCASSVDRVSTFGSGTRLTVV.

This clone was observed once. This sequence joins TRBV9 and TRBJ2-3; perhaps TRBD2 as D (7 bases). CDR1 is SGDLS and CDR2 is YYNGEE in the germline V gene. This CDR3 is built from 16 residues. Trimming removed 0 bases from V and 3 bases from J, with 14 bases in between. CDR3 residues: CASSVGAGAYTDTQYF. The CDR3 nucleotides read TGTGCCAGCAGCGTAGGGGCGGGGGCTTATACAGATACGCAGTATTTT. The full variable domain, in which reference TRBV9 and TRBJ2-3 provide the parts outside the CDR3, is DSGVTQTPKHLITATGQRVTLRCSPRSGDLSVYWYQQSLDQGLQFLIQYYNGEERAKGNILERFSAQQFPDLHSELNLSSLELGDSALYFCASSVGAGAYTDTQYFGPGTRLTVL.

This clone was seen a handful of times. The chain couples TRBV4-1 to TRBJ2-7, with 12 bases identical to TRBD2. CDR3 length: 15 residues. The germline V gene has CDR1 MGHRA and CDR2 YSYEKL. Germline trimming cut 3 bases from V and 6 bases from J; bases unmatched to any gene: 6. This CDR3 is CASSHGLAGPREQYF. The CDR3 nucleotides read TGCGCCAGCAGCCACGGACTAGCGGGGCCCCGCGAGCAGTACTTC.

The gene calls are TRBV23-1 and TRBJ1-5, with D possibly TRBD1 on 5 matching bases. TRBV23-1 falls under the ORF class, with uncertain function. V was shortened by 2 bases and J by 3 bases, with 11 bases between the two germline ends. The CDR3 is 15 residues long. The CDR3 bases are TGCGCCAGCAGTCAAGAGGGGTCCCCCAATCAGCCCCAGCATTTT. This sequence encodes CASSQEGSPNQPQHF.

J is TRBJ2-5 and V is TRBV5-6; D is perhaps TRBD1 (6 bases). The CDR3 has 15 residues. Trimming took off 3 bases at V and 3 bases at J, with 15 bases between the two ends. From germline, CDR1 is SGHDT and CDR2 YYEEEE. This CDR3 is CASSWDDGQKETQYF. Here the CDR3 DNA reads TGTGCCAGCAGCTGGGACGATGGACAGAAAGAGACCCAGTACTTC. Looking up the rest from reference TRBV5-6 and TRBJ2-5 gives the full variable domain: DAGVTQSPTHLIKTRGQQVTLRCSPKSGHDTVSWYQQALGQGPQFIFQYYEEEERQRGNFPDRFSGHQFPNYSSELNVNALLLGDSALYLCASSWDDGQKETQYFGPGTRLLVL.

This clone was recorded once. J is TRBJ2-2 and V is TRBV28; the D gene is possibly TRBD1 (6 bases). The germline CDR1 and CDR2 sequences are MDHEN and SYDVKM. The CDR3 consists of 15 residues. Trimming took 4 bases from V and 0 from J, leaving 9 bases between them. The CDR3 nucleotides read TGTGCCAGCAGTTCCGGGACACCGAACACCGGGGAGCTGTTTTTT. Protein product: CASSSGTPNTGELFF.

This clone was recorded a few times. The sample carries other DNA sequences with the same CDR3. CDR3 in DNA: TGTGCCAGCAGCTCTCAACAGAACACTGAAGCTTTCTTT. Protein product: CASSSQQNTEAFF. J is TRBJ1-1 and V is TRBV7-3; D is uncertain. The CDR3 spans 13 residues. Trimming pared 4 bases from V and 1 base from J, leaving 7 bases between. Germline V CDR1 and CDR2: SGHTA, FQGTGA.

The chain links TRBV6-6 to TRBJ1-4; possible D gene TRBD1, 6 bases. The length of the CDR3 is 15 residues. Trimming stripped 5 bases from V and 4 bases from J, with 14 bases between. The germline gives CDR1 MNHNY, CDR2 SVGAGI (reference sequence). The CDR3 coding sequence is TGTGCCAGCAGTCTGGCCAGGGGAGGTAATGAAAAACTGTTTTTT. Residues: CASSLARGGNEKLFF.

This sequence joins TRBV6-6 and TRBJ1-5, with D possibly being TRBD1 (5 bases). Trimming shortened V by 5 bases and J by 2 bases, and 10 bases separated the two germline ends. The CDR3 runs to 14 residues. Germline CDR1 reads MNHNY; CDR2 reads SVGAGI (reference sequence). CDR3 bases: TGTGCCAGCAGTCTGGGACGGGGCAATCAGCCCCAGCATTTT. The encoded protein is CASSLGRGNQPQHF.

The chain uses TRBV28 and TRBJ2-7, with D possibly TRBD1 on 6 matching bases. Germline values: CDR1 MDHEN, CDR2 SYDVKM. Trimming removed 2 bases at V and 0 bases at J, with 11 bases between. The CDR3 loop spans 15 amino acids. The chain's CDR3 is CASSLARDISYEQYF. The CDR3, as DNA: TGTGCCAGCAGTTTAGCCCGGGACATCTCCTACGAGCAGTACTTC.

J is TRBJ1-3 and V is TRBV2; no clear D. This CDR3 is 14 amino acids long. V dropped 3 bases and J dropped 4 bases, with 10 bases sitting between them. Germline assignment: CDR1 SNHLY and CDR2 FYNNEI. The CDR3 protein is CASSDSRAGNTIYF. The DNA for the CDR3 is TGTGCCAGCAGTGATTCTAGGGCAGGAAACACCATATATTTT.

The chain recombines TRBV5-1 with TRBJ2-7, with 11 bases identical to TRBD1. Germline lookup yields CDR1 SGHRS and CDR2 YFSETQ. The CDR3 covers 16 residues. V was clipped by 0 bases and J by 1 base; unmatched bases: 3. The CDR3 is CASSLGTGGSSYEQYF. The CDR3 DNA reads TGCGCCAGCAGCTTGGGGACAGGGGGCAGTTCCTACGAGCAGTACTTC.

This sequence joins TRBV4-1 and TRBJ1-5; D might be TRBD1 (5 bases). This CDR3 is 18 amino acids long. V was clipped by 1 base and J by 1 base, with 17 bases between them. Germline V gives CDR1 MGHRA, CDR2 YSYEKL. The CDR3 reads CASSQVGFADKSNQPQHF. In DNA form, the CDR3 reads TGCGCCAGCAGCCAAGTAGGGTTTGCGGACAAGAGCAATCAGCCCCAGCATTTT.

The chain combines TRBV7-2 with TRBJ1-2, with a weak D call TRBD1 (6 bases). CDR3 length: 13 residues. Per germline, CDR1 SGHTA and CDR2 FQGNSA. Trimming removed 7 bases at V and 8 bases at J, with 17 bases between. The CDR3 nucleotides read TGTGCCAGCACCTCGTGGGGGCTGAACGGCTACACCTTC. Translated: CASTSWGLNGYTF.

This clone was observed a handful of times. The chain couples TRBV2 to TRBJ1-6; D ambiguous. Germline V gene data show CDR1 as SNHLY and CDR2 as FYNNEI. The CDR3 spans 14 residues. Trimming pared 3 bases from V and 7 bases from J, leaving 10 bases between. As DNA, the CDR3 is TGTGCCAGCAGTGACCCAAGGACCAATTCACCCCTCCACTTT. Translation: CASSDPRTNSPLHF.

V and J are TRBV2 and TRBJ1-4; 7 bases line up with TRBD1. The CDR3 loop spans 12 amino acids. V lost 10 bases and J lost 4; bases outside the gene matches: 3. In germline, CDR1 is SNHLY, CDR2 FYNNEI. The CDR3 sequence: CANRDSNEKLFF. The DNA for the CDR3 is TGTGCCAACCGGGACAGTAATGAAAAACTGTTTTTT.

This rearrangement joins TRBV5-6 to TRBJ2-1; TRBD2 is a possible D gene (6 bases). CDR1 and CDR2 (germline): SGHDT, YYEEEE. The CDR3 runs 15 residues. V shed 3 bases and J shed 3 bases, with 13 bases lying between them. The CDR3 here is CASSYGTPIYNEQFF. The CDR3 DNA follows: TGTGCCAGCAGCTACGGGACTCCTATCTACAATGAGCAGTTCTTC.

V and J are TRBV2 and TRBJ2-5, with D possibly matching TRBD1 (5 bases). Trimming took 4 bases from V and 0 from J, leaving 6 bases between them. CDR1 is SNHLY, CDR2 FYNNEI, per germline. The CDR3 consists of 13 residues. The CDR3 sequence is CASSVRDQETQYF. CDR3 nucleotide sequence: TGTGCCAGCAGTGTCAGGGACCAAGAGACCCAGTACTTC.

This clone was picked up one time. The same CDR3 also results from other DNA sequences found in this sample. The chain uses TRBV28 and TRBJ1-1; the D gene is possibly TRBD1 (5 bases). The V gene's germline CDR1 is MDHEN and CDR2 SYDVKM. The ends were cut back, 2 bases at V and 2 bases at J, with 9 bases in the middle. The CDR3 has 14 residues. CDR3 in DNA: TGTGCCAGCAGTTTAGCCCAGGGAAACACTGAAGCTTTCTTT. Translating it yields CASSLAQGNTEAFF. Full variable domain (rest looked up from reference TRBV28 and TRBJ1-1): DVKVTQSSRYLVKRTGEKVFLECVQDMDHENMFWYRQDPGLGLRLIYFSYDVKMKEKGDIPEGYSVSREKKERFSLILESASTNQTSMYLCASSLAQGNTEAFFGQGTRLTVV.

This chain uses TRBV5-6 with TRBJ2-7; D is uncertain. Trimming cost V 4 bases and J 3 bases, with 14 bases left between them. The CDR3 consists of 14 residues. Germline values: CDR1 SGHDT, CDR2 YYEEEE. The CDR3 coding sequence is TGTGCCAGCAGCAGGAAGGGTTTGCTCTACGAGCAGTACTTC. This gives the protein CASSRKGLLYEQYF.